This T cell receptor (beta chain) is from a study of cytomegalovirus exposure and HLA in healthy donors (dated by TCRdb to 2016 to 2017). Turning to the overall study: An earlier analysis of roughly 630 of the donors reported roughly 300 Gb of sequence data and 117 million unique TCR beta sequences from 150 million to 200 million T cells. A later genetic analysis used genome-wide SNP genotypes for about three fifths of the 666 donors, treating that subset as a discovery cohort. About five DR-DQ haplotypes were handled as single units for association and clustering because linkage in the cohort was strong. Typing coverage varied by locus: roughly 629-640 donors for A, B, C, DRB1 and DQB1; about 520 for DQA1; approximately 610 for DPA1; roughly 450 for DPB1. HLA typing covered class I and class II loci at four-digit resolution. Alongside the repertoire data, information on donor age, sex, ethnicity and CMV serostatus was compiled. Among 300 to 500 genotyped donors of the cohort, an average of around 250,000 unique TCR beta nucleotide sequences was sequenced per donor, of which about 18% were non-productive. An early release covering 500 to 750 HLA-typed donors comprised roughly 300 gigabases of sequencing data and 85 million to 100 million unique TCR sequences. A later analysis re-examined previously published TCR beta repertoires from just over 650 donors and added high-resolution HLA genotyping to investigate patterns of TCR occurrence. The T cell repertoires of 670 or so subjects were profiled by immunosequencing and related to cytomegalovirus serostatus. The genetic ancestry cluster associated with self-reported Caucasian donors included 81% of the roughly 400 genotyped donors. Along with the approximately 620-subject first cohort, a separate validation cohort of over a hundred different subjects was used. An earlier analysis of 587 of the donors used high-throughput TCR beta sequencing to judge whether each TCR beta V gene segment behaved as functional or pseudogenic. The study aimed to test whether signatures of past pathogen exposure could be identified by cataloging public T cell receptors. The later analysis used no new phenotypic data to find candidate immune exposures, relying instead on TCR beta sequences and their occurrence across donors. High-throughput TCR immunosequencing, statistical association of individual TCRs with disease status, and machine learning were combined to predict cytomegalovirus infection status. All discovery cohort repertoires had been generated using a single sequencing platform. The research as a whole found: In a later analysis, HLA-associated TCR beta chains were found to be more clonally expanded and to have lower generation probabilities than equally common non-associated chains. The authors suggested that the approach could potentially be generalized to other disease states and immunological phenotypes. In vitro tests confirmed that a few of the cytomegalovirus-associated TCR beta chains recognize cytomegalovirus antigens. Linkage disequilibrium might explain the correlated functional status among segregating V segments, but an unknown experimental factor could not be ruled out. In a later genetic analysis, a missense DCLRE1C variant was associated with V-gene and J-gene trimming of TCR beta chains, and the association was replicated in an independent cohort. When HLA alleles, especially DR and DQ, strongly co-occurred, TCR associations were difficult to assign to individual alleles. A group of highly shared sequence variants was considered likely to be a technical artifact of the sequencing pipeline. The classifier was reported to diagnose cytomegalovirus status with high specificity and sensitivity in both the original and validation cohorts. Immune exposure information for the cohort was limited to CMV serostatus. Specific HLA alleles were associated with 18,000 or so TCR beta sequences at a false discovery rate of 0.05 in a later analysis. In a later genetic analysis, fewer N-insertions in productive TCRs were reported among donors in an Asian-associated ancestry cluster than the roughly 700-donor mean. Presence/absence analyses assumed roughly uniform sequencing depth across donors, an assumption that may not hold. In an earlier analysis of some 540 of the donors, most TCR beta V segments appeared in productive rearrangements about 90% or about 30% of the time, broadly matching IMGT annotations. Because some donors lacked HLA typing at each locus, the association tests relied only on the typed subset. In the study, roughly 160 TCR beta chains were listed as associated with cytomegalovirus. In this cohort, only TCR beta chains were sequenced, and detectable features were limited by the absence of alpha or paired-chain data. The 87-base-pair reads could not distinguish some IMGT-functional V segments, including TRBV6-2 and TRBV6-3, so those segments were excluded. According to a later analysis, most CMV-associated TCR beta chains appeared to be HLA-restricted, and the HLA associations seemed to be driven largely by CMV exposure. Because counts were too low, about 18 rarely observed V segments, including chromosome 9 orphons, were left out of the earlier analysis of about 500 of the donors. Most TCR sequences were observed very rarely across donors, whereas some public TCRs were present in many individuals. A further reported finding was that TCR beta sequences accurately predicted the HLA-A and HLA-B alleles for most subjects in the first cohort. According to a later analysis, parvovirus B19, influenza, CMV and Epstein-Barr virus appeared linked to several top co-occurrence clusters. A later analysis found that TCR association rates varied across HLA loci, with DRB1 alleles showing the most associated TCRs and HLA-C alleles the fewest.

Taken from cysteine to phenylalanine, the CDR3 has 15 residues. The sequence is cut down to CDR3 DNA, 45 bases in frame from base 1. V is shortened by 6 bases, J by 2 bases, and the region joining them spans 17 bases. CDR1 and CDR2, looked up from the germline V gene (reference sequence), are MNHEY and SMNVEV. The method was the immunoSEQ multiplex PCR assay. The multiplex PCR relied on a mix of 60 forward primers for TCR Vbeta segments and 13 reverse primers for TCR Jbeta segments. Amplification of the CDR3 region of rearranged TCR beta genes was performed with a multiplex PCR assay on genomic DNA. On the Illumina HiSeq System, the amplified TCR beta libraries were sequenced as 87-base-pair reads. From the authors' description of their analysis: In a later analysis, tens of millions of unique TCR beta chains were counted across the 666 repertoires, and roughly 11 million of these chains were shared by at least two donors. Raw reads were error-corrected and collapsed into unique sequences by a nearest-neighbor algorithm in which closely related sequences were merged to remove PCR and sequencing errors. V, D and J gene segments were assigned by aligning CDR3 sequences to IMGT reference sequences. For a sequence to be retained, at least a six-nucleotide match to both a V gene segment and a J gene segment was required. Rearrangements were called productive when the CDR3 lacked stop codons and stayed in frame with V and J; all others were non-productive. CDR3 was defined according to IMGT convention as the region running from the second conserved V-encoded cysteine to the conserved J-encoded phenylalanine. Sequences without an unambiguous match to a single V gene segment were excluded from the earlier analysis of about 640 of the donors. An earlier analysis of 450 to 650 of the donors called V segments functional above 56.7% productive rearrangements and segregating when the between-donor standard deviation exceeded 5%. A statistical classification framework was developed to diagnose cytomegalovirus status using the catalog of TCR beta chain sequences. A later analysis assigned V and J genes by comparing TCR nucleotide sequences with IMGT/GENE-DB human TR gene sequences. Using the TCRdist pipeline, a later analysis assigned CDR3 sequences along with most-parsimonious VDJ recombination scenarios. A later analysis defined each TCR beta chain by its CDR3 amino acid sequence plus V-gene family, and excluded reads lacking a unique V-gene family. To address suspected cross-contamination and a sequencing artifact, a later analysis removed a few hundred highly shared, low-generation-probability nucleotide sequences. A later analysis calculated a clonal expansion index for each public chain from normalized within-repertoire ranks of inferred template counts. In a later analysis, generation probabilities were computed using a VDJ recombination model fitted to out-of-frame rearrangements, and the results were checked against IGoR. Hypergeometric tests were used in a later analysis to score TCR-TCR, TCR-HLA and TCR-CMV co-occurrence, with a repertoire-size bias correction applied to the TCR pairs. A later analysis estimated false discovery rates by permuting HLA or CMV assignments 20 times. In a later analysis, co-occurring TCRs were grouped using DBSCAN, with TCRdist sequence similarity added in when clustering inside HLA-allele-positive subsets. For co-occurrence clustering, repertoires with fewer than 30,000 or more than 120,000 public chains were excluded, along with about five repertoires with anomalous nucleotide sharing. As stored in TCRdb, this immuneACCESS dataset retains in-frame rearrangements with V and J assigned. A fraction of the clones does not appear; measured against another copy, unresolved V genes explain less than half of the discrepancy, and the remainder lacks a known reason. V and J calls and clone size are as listed in that table; D and trimming were resolved from the DNA. Across this sample there are about 180,000 clones, with roughly 80% seen only once. 1.3% to 1.5% of the sample is in the top ten clones.

Points on this clone: What this receptor recognizes is not known. The record has no base qualities; no much larger clone is one base away.

In total, approximately 690 healthy bone marrow donors made up the cohort. Cohort members were all nominally healthy when sampled, although unrecorded immune exposures were likely present. The donor tested CMV seropositive and was one of the 289 seropositive cohort members. Every donor gave a peripheral blood sample, and the peripheral blood mononuclear cells from that sample were used for TCR beta sequencing. The Qiagen DNeasy Blood Extraction Kit was used to extract genomic DNA from the blood cell samples. This sequence uses TRBV27 and TRBJ2-7, and TRBD2 may be the D gene, going by 5 matching bases. The sequencing sample was made of PBMCs. The sequence was collected from a girl aged 10 to 17 in good health and CMV-seropositive. The DNA is as follows: TGTGCCAGCAGCCGCCGGACCGGGGTGGCCTACGAGCAGTACTTC. It translates to CASSRRTGVAYEQYF.